This T cell receptor (beta chain) comes out of a study of molecular identifiers for immune sequencing clone quantification. The wider study: RNA from 20,000 or 100,000 naive CD8 cells was split five ways in replicates, with four sequenced. General observations from the study: For effector cells, clones above 20 RNA copies held over 98% of molecules; for naive cells, under 1%.

Preparation of naive CD8 libraries involved about 18,000 to 1,000,000 sorted cells and 10%, 30% or 50% RNA. Using its own MiXCR run on the PCR reads, TCRdb lists one record per CDR3 protein. The data show approximately 590,000 distinct CDR3 sequences, about 25% seen once. Losses at the gene ends were 3 bases for V and 3 bases for J; bases not matched to a gene: 7. The CDR3 totals 15 residues. The germline CDR1 and CDR2 sequences are MDHEN and SYDVKM. This clonotype appeared a single time. What it recognizes is unknown. This may be a read error, as it is one base from a much larger clone. This sequence was found in a human donor in good health. Some libraries in this study had Jurkat cell RNA spiked in. The V call is TRBV28, the J call TRBJ2-7, with 8 bases identical to TRBD1. The sequencing sample was made of naive CD8+ T cells from blood, with Jurkat cell RNA spiked in. Documented subset: FACS-sorted CD8+CD4-CCR7+CD45RA+ naive T cells. The CDR3 loop is CASSFRGPRFYEQYF. For the CDR3, the DNA is TGTGCCAGCAGTTTCAGGGGGCCGAGATTCTACGAGCAGTACTTC. The full variable domain, its missing parts supplied by reference TRBV28 and TRBJ2-7, is DVKVTQSSRYLVKRTGEKVFLECVQDMDHENMFWYRQDPGLGLRLIYFSYDVKMKEKGDIPEGYSVSREKKERFSLILESASTNQTSMYLCASSFRGPRFYEQYFGPGTRLTVT.